The next 7 T cell receptor beta chains were all read from a single sample in a study of T cell responses to AZD1222 COVID-19 vaccine. Clones were sequenced by immunoSEQ multiplex PCR, and TCRdb holds only the in-frame ones, with some missing. The table includes around 220,000 clones, about 94% detected once. Sequences were derived from peripheral blood, sampled 28 days after the second dose of the MenACWY control vaccine. Receptor source: an adult who received the MenACWY meningococcal vaccine as a control.

The chain uses TRBV6-5 and TRBJ2-7; D gene ambiguous. This CDR3 spans 13 amino acids. Germline-derived CDR1 and CDR2 are MNHEY and SVGAGI. Trimming removed 8 bases from V and 3 bases from J, with 14 bases in between. DNA of the CDR3: TGTGCCAGCGGTTCTGTAGATCACTACGAGCAGTACTTC. It specifies CASGSVDHYEQYF.

The CDR3 region has the DNA TGTGCCAGCAGCCCCCCAGCCTCCTACGAGCAGTACTTC. Its translation is CASSPPASYEQYF. The J gene is TRBJ2-7, the V gene TRBV7-9; D remains unclear. V lost 5 bases, J lost 0 bases, and 8 bases lay in between. There are 13 residues in the CDR3. Germline CDR1 is SEHNR and CDR2 is FQNEAQ (reference sequence).

The V call is TRBV28, the J call TRBJ1-2, with TRBD1 identical over 8 bases. Germline V lookup: CDR1 MDHEN, CDR2 SYDVKM. Losses at the gene ends were 5 bases for V and 6 bases for J; bases not matched to a gene: 8. The CDR3 consists of 14 residues. The CDR3 sequence is CASSTRTGWDGYTF. CDR3 DNA sequence: TGTGCCAGCAGTACCAGGACAGGGTGGGATGGCTACACCTTC.

This clone was seen just once. V usage is TRBV28 and J usage is TRBJ2-2; D may be TRBD1 (6 bases). The CDR3 loop spans 16 amino acids. Trimming took 7 bases from V and 1 from J, leaving 16 bases between them. The germline V gene encodes CDR1 MDHEN and CDR2 SYDVKM. The CDR3 region is CASTSIDRRNTGELFF. The CDR3 coding sequence is TGTGCCAGCACTTCAATAGACAGGCGGAACACCGGGGAGCTGTTTTTT.

This chain connects TRBV7-6 to TRBJ2-3, with TRBD2 matching 7 bases. The junction had 6 bases not matched to a gene; V was cut back by 0 bases and J by 3 bases. Germline V gene sequence: CDR1 SGHVS, CDR2 FNYEAQ. This CDR3 spans 16 amino acids. The CDR3 bases are TGTGCCAGCAGCTTAGCGAACGGGGAGGGGACAGATACGCAGTATTTT. It codes for CASSLANGEGTDTQYF. Complete variable domain (other parts from reference TRBV7-6 and TRBJ2-3): GAGVSQSPRYKVTKRGQDVALRCDPISGHVSLYWYRQALGQGPEFLTYFNYEAQQDKSGLPNDRFSAERPEGSISTLTIQRTEQRDSAMYRCASSLANGEGTDTQYFGPGTRLTVL.

V usage is TRBV19 and J usage is TRBJ2-6; the D is unclear. V was shortened by 5 bases and J by 0 bases, with 8 bases between the two germline ends. This CDR3 spans 15 amino acids. The germline CDR1 and CDR2 sequences are LNHDA and SQIVND (reference sequence). For the CDR3, the DNA is TGTGCCAGTAGTCCCCAATTCTCTGGGGCCAACGTCCTGACTTTC. Translation: CASSPQFSGANVLTF.

The V gene is TRBV7-6, the J gene TRBJ1-4; 9 nucleotides agree with TRBD1. CDR3 length: 15 amino acids. V gave up 5 bases and J gave up 7 bases; unmatched junction bases: 8. The germline CDR1 and CDR2 sequences are SGHVS and FNYEAQ. DNA for the CDR3: TGTGCCAGCAGCCAGAGGGGACAGGGCGTTGAAAAACTGTTTTTT. Translation: CASSQRGQGVEKLFF.